The present T cell receptor (beta chain) was sequenced within a study of blood T cell repertoires in COVID-19. The authors' processing: Estimated nucleated cell counts came from reference gene primer amplification. The protocol was immunoSEQ multiplex PCR, while the TCRdb copy is restricted to in-frame clones and leaves out a portion. The DNA gave D and trimming, while V, J and clone size come from that table. Here the sample spans 150,000 or so clones, approximately 80% being singletons. V gave up 4 bases and J gave up 5 bases; unmatched junction bases: 2. In germline, CDR1 is LNHDA, CDR2 SQIVND (reference sequence). This CDR3 has 14 amino acids. The cohort comprised adults aged 18 to 89 years residing in approximately 25 US areas.

V gene TRBV19 combines with J gene TRBJ2-2, with TRBD1 identical over 9 bases. The TCR was taken from a middle-aged man who had recovered from COVID-19. Material: PBMCs or T cells enriched from blood (not recorded which). In nucleotides, the CDR3 is TGTGCCAGTAGTACCGACAGGGGGACCGGGGAGCTGTTTTTT. Translation gives CASSTDRGTGELFF.